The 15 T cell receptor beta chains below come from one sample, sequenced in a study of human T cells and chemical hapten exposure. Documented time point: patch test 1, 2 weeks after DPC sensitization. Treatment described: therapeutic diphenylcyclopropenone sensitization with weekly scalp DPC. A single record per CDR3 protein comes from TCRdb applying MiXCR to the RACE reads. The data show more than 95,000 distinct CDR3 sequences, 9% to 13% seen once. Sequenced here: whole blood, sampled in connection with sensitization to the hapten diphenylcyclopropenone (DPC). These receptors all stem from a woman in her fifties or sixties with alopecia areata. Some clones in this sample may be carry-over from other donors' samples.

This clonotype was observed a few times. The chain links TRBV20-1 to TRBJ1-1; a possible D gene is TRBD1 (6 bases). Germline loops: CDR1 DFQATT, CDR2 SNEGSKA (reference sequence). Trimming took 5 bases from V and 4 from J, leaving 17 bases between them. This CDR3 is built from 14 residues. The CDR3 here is CSAGGTGFGTEAFF. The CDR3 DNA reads TGCAGTGCTGGGGGCACGGGCTTCGGCACTGAAGCTTTCTTT.

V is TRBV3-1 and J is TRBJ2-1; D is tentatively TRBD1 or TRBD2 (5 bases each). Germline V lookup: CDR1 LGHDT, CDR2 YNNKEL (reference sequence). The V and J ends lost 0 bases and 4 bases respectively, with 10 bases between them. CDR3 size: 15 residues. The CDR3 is CASSQDRGRYNEQFF. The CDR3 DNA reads TGTGCCAGCAGCCAAGATAGGGGACGATACAATGAGCAGTTCTTC.

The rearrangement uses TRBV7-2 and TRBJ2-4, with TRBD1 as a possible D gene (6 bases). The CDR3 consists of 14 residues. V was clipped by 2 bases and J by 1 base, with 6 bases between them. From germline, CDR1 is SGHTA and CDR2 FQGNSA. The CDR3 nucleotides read TGTGCCAGCAGCTTAACAGGGGCCAAAAACATTCAGTACTTC. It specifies CASSLTGAKNIQYF.

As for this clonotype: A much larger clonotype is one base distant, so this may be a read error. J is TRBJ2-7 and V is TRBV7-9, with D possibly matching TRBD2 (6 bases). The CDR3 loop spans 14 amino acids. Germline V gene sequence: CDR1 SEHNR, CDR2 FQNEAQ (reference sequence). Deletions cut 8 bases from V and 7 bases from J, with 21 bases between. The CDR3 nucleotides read TGTGCCAGCGGCACATCTCCGGGGGAGCAGGAGCAGTACTTC. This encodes CASGTSPGEQEQYF.

The CDR3 DNA reads TGCGCCAGCAGCTGGGAGACAGGAACCGGGGAGCTGTTTTTT. It is translated as CASSWETGTGELFF. The chain recombines TRBV5-1 with TRBJ2-2, with D possibly TRBD1 on 6 matching bases. V was cut by 3 bases and J by 5 bases, with 11 bases left in between. The CDR3 totals 14 residues. The germline V gene has CDR1 SGHRS and CDR2 YFSETQ.

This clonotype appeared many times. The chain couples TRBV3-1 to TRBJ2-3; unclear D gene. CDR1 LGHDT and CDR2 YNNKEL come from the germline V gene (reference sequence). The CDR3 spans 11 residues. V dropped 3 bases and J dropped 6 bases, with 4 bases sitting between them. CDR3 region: CASSQSDTQYF. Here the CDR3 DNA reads TGTGCCAGCAGCCAGTCCGATACGCAGTATTTT.

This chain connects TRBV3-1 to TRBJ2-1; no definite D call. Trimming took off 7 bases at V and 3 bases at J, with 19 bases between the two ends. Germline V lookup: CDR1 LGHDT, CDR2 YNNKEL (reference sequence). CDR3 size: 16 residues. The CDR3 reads CASTPRVQTVYNEQFF. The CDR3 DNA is TGTGCCAGCACCCCACGGGTACAAACTGTCTACAATGAGCAGTTCTTC.

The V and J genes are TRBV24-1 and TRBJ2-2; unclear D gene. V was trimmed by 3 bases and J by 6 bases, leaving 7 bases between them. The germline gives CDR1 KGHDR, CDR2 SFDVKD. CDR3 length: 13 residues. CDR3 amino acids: CATSDLGSGELFF. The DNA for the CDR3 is TGTGCCACCAGTGATCTGGGTTCCGGGGAGCTGTTTTTT.

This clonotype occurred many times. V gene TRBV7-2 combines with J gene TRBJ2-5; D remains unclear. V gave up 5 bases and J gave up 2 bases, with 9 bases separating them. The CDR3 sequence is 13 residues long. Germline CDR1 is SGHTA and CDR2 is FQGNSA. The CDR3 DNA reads TGTGCCAGCAGCGCCGACCCGCAAGAGACCCAGTACTTC. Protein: CASSADPQETQYF. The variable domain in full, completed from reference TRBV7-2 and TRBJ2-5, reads GAGVSQSPSNKVTEKGKDVELRCDPISGHTALYWYRQSLGQGLEFLIYFQGNSAPDKSGLPSDRFSAERTGGSVSTLTIQRTQQEDSAVYLCASSADPQETQYFGPGTRLLVL.

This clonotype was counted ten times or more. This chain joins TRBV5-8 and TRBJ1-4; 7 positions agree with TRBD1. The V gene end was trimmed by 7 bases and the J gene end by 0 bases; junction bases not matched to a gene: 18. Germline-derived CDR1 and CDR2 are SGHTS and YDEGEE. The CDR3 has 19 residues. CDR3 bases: TGTGCCAGCCCAGAGAACGCCCCTGGGACAGTGTCAACTAATGAAAAACTGTTTTTT. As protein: CASPENAPGTVSTNEKLFF.

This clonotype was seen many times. CDR3 amino acids: CASSYTYEQFF. CDR3 nucleotide sequence: TGTGCCAGCAGTTACACCTATGAGCAGTTCTTC. The J gene is TRBJ2-1, the V gene TRBV6-6; no clear D. The V end was cut by 2 bases, the J end by 8 bases, with 4 bases between. The CDR3 covers 11 residues. CDR1 is MNHNY and CDR2 is SVGAGI in the germline V gene (reference sequence).

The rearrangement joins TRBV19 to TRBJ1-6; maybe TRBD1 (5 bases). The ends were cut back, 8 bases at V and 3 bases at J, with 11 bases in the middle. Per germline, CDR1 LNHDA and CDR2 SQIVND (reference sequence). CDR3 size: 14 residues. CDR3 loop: CASAPQGYNSPLHF. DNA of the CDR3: TGTGCCAGTGCCCCCCAGGGCTATAATTCACCCCTCCACTTT.

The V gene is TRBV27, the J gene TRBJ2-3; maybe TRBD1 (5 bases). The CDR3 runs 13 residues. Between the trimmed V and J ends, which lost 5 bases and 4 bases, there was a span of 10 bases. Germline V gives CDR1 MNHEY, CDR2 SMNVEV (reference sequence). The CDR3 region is CASSPTGADTQYF. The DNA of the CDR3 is TGTGCCAGCAGTCCTACAGGAGCAGATACGCAGTATTTT.

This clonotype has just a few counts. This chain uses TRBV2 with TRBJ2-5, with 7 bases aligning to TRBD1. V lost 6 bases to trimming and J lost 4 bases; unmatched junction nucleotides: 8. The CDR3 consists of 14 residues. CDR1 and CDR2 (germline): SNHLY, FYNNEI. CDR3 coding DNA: TGTGCCAGCAGGATGACAGGGTCAGTAGAGACCCAGTACTTC. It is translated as CASRMTGSVETQYF.

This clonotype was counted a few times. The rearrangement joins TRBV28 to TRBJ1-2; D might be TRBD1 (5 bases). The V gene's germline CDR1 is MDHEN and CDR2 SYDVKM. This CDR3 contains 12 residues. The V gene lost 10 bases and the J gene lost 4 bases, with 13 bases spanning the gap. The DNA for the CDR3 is TGTGCCACCAATACAGGCGTCTATGGCTACACCTTC. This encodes CATNTGVYGYTF.